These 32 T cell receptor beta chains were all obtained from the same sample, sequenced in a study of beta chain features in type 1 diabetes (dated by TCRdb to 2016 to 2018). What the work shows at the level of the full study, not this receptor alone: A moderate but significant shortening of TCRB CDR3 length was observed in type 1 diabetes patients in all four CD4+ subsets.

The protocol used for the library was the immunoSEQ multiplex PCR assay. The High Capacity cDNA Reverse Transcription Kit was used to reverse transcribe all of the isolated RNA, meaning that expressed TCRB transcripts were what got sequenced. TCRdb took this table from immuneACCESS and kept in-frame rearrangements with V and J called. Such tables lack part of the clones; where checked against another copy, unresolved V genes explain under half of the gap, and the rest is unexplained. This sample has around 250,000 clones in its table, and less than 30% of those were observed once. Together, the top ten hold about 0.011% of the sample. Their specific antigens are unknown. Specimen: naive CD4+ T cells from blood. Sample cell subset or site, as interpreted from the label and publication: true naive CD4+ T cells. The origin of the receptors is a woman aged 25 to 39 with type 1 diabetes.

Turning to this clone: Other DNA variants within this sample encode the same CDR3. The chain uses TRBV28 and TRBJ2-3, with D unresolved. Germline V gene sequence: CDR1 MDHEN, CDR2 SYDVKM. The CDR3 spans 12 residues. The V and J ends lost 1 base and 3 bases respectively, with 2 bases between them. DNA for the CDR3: TGTGCCAGCAGTTTATCAACAGATACGCAGTATTTT. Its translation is CASSLSTDTQYF.

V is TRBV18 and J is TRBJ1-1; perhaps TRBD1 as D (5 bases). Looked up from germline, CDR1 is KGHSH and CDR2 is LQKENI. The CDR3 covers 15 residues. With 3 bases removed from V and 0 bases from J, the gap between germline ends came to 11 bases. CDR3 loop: CASSPQTEMNTEAFF. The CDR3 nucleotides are TGTGCCAGCTCACCTCAGACAGAGATGAACACTGAAGCTTTCTTT.

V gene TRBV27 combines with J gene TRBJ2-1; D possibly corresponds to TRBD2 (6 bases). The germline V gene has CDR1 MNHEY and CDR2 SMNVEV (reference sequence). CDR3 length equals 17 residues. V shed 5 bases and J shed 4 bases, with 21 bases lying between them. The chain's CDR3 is CASSRIGLIRSYNEQFF. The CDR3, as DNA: TGTGCCAGCAGTCGAATAGGACTAATAAGGTCATACAATGAGCAGTTCTTC.

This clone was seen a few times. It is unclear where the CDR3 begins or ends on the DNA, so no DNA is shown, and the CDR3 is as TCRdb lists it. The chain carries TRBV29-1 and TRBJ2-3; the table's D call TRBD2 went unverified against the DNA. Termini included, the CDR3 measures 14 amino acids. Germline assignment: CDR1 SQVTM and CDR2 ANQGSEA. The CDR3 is CSVVFLRPTDTQYF.

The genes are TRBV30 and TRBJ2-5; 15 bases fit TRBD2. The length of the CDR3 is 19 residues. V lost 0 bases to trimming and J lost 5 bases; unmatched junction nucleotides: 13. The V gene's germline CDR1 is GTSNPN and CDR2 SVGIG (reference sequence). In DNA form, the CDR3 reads TGTGCCTGGAGTGTTAAAACTGGACTAGCGGGAGGGCCTCGGGAGACCCAGTACTTC. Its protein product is CAWSVKTGLAGGPRETQYF.

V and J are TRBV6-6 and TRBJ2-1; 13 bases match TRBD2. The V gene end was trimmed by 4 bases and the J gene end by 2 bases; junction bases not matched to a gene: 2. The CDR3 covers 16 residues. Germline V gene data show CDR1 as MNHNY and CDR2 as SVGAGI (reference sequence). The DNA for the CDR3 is TGTGCCAGCAGTTCCGGGACTAGCGGGACCTACAATGAGCAGTTCTTC. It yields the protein CASSSGTSGTYNEQFF.

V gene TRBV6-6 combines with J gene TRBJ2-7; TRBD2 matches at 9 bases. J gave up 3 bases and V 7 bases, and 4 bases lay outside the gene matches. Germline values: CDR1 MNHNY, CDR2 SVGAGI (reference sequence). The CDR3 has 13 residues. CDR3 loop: CASIRAGGYEQYF. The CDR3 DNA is TGTGCCAGCATCCGAGCGGGAGGCTACGAGCAGTACTTC.

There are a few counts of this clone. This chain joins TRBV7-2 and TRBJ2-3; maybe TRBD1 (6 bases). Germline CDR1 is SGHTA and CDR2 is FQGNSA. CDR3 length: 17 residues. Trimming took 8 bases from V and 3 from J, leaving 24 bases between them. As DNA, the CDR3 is TGTGCCAGCGCCCCCCAGGGGACGAGGGCTGGGACAGATACGCAGTATTTT. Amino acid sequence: CASAPQGTRAGTDTQYF.

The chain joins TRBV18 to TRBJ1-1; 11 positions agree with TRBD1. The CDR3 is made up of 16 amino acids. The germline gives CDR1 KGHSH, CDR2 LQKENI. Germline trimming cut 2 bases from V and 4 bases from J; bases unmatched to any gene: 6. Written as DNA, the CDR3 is TGTGCCAGCTCACCATTTCGCGGGACAGGGGGCACTGAAGCTTTCTTT. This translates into CASSPFRGTGGTEAFF.

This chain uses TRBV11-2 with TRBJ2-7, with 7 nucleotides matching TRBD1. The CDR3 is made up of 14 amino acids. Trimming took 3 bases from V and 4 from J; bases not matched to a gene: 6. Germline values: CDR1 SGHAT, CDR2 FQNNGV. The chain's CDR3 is CASSLVRGNYEQYF. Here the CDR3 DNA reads TGTGCCAGCAGCTTGGTCAGGGGGAATTACGAGCAGTACTTC. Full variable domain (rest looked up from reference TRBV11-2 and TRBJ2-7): EAGVAQSPRYKIIEKRQSVAFWCNPISGHATLYWYQQILGQGPKLLIQFQNNGVVDDSQLPKDRFSAERLKGVDSTLKIQPAKLEDSAVYLCASSLVRGNYEQYFGPGTRLTVT.

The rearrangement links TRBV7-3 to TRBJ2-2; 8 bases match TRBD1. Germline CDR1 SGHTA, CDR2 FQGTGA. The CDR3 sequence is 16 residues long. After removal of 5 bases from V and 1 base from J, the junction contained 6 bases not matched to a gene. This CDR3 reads CASSLRGLGNTGELFF. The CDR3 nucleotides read TGTGCCAGCAGCCTCAGGGGGCTAGGGAACACCGGGGAGCTGTTTTTT.

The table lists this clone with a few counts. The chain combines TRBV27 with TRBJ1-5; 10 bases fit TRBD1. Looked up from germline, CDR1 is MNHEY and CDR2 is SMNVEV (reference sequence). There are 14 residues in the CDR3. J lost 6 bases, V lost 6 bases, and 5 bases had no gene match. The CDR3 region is CASRRGQGIQPQHF. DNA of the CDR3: TGTGCCAGCAGGAGGGGACAGGGGATTCAGCCCCAGCATTTT.

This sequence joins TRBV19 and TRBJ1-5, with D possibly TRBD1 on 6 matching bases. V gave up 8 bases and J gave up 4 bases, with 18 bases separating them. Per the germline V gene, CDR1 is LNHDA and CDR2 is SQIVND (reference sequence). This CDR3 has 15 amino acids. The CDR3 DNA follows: TGTGCCAGTTCCCGGGTTATTCAGGGGAATCAGCCCCAGCATTTT. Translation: CASSRVIQGNQPQHF.

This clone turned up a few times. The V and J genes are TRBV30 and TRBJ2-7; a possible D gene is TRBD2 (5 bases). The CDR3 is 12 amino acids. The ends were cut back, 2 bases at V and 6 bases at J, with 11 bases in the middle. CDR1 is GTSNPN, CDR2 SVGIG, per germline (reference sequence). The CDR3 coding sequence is TGTGCCTGGAGTACCTCCGGGGTCGAGCAGTACTTC. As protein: CAWSTSGVEQYF.

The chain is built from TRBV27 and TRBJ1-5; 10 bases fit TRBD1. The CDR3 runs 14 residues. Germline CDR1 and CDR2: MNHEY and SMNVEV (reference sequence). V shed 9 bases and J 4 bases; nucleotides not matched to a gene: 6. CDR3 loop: CARIDRGLNQPQHF. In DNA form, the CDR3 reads TGTGCCAGGATTGACAGGGGGCTGAATCAGCCCCAGCATTTT.

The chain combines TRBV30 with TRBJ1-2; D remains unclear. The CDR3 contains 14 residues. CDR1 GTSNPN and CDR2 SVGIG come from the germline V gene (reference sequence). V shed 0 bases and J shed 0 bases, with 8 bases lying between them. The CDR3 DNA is TGTGCCTGGAGTGTATTCCGAGCTAACTATGGCTACACCTTC. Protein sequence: CAWSVFRANYGYTF.

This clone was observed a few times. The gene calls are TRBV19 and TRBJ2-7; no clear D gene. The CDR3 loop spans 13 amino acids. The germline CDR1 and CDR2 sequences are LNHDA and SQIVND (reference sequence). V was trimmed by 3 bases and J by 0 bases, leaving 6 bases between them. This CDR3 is CASSMQASYEQYF. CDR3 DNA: TGTGCCAGTAGTATGCAGGCCTCCTACGAGCAGTACTTC. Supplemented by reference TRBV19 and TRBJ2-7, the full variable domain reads DGGITQSPKYLFRKEGQNVTLSCEQNLNHDAMYWYRQDPGQGLRLIYYSQIVNDFQKGDIAEGYSVSREKKESFPLTVTSAQKNPTAFYLCASSMQASYEQYFGPGTRLTVT.

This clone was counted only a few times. The CDR3 region is CSVEGQGSEQYF. CDR3 sequence (DNA): TGCAGCGTTGAAGGACAGGGCAGCGAGCAGTACTTC. The J gene is TRBJ2-7, the V gene TRBV29-1; TRBD1 aligns across 7 bases. The CDR3 extends over 12 amino acids. Germline assignment: CDR1 SQVTM and CDR2 ANQGSEA. V was clipped by 1 base and J by 6 bases; unmatched bases: 3.

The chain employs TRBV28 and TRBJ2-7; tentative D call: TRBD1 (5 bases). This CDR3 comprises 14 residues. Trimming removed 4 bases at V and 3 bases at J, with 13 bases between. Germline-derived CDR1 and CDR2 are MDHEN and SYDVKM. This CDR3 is CASSSPQGSYEQYF. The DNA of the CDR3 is TGTGCCAGCAGTTCCCCTCAGGGAAGCTACGAGCAGTACTTC.

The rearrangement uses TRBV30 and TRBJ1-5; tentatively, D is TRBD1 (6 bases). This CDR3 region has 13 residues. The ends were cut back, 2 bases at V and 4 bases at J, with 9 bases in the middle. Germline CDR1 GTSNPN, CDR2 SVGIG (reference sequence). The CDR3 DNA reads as TGTGCCTGGAGTCACAGGGAAAATCAGCCCCAGCATTTT. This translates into CAWSHRENQPQHF.

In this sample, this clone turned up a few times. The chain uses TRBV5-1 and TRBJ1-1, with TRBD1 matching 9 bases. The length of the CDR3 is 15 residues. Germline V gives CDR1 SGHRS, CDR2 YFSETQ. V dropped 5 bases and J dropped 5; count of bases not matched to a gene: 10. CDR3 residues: CASSREGQGRTEAFF. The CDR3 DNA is TGCGCCAGCAGTCGGGAGGGACAGGGTCGGACTGAAGCTTTCTTT.

The CDR3 spells CAWSTLAGGETQYF. CDR3 nucleotides: TGTGCCTGGAGTACTCTAGCGGGAGGGGAGACCCAGTACTTC. The chain combines TRBV30 with TRBJ2-5; 12 bases match TRBD2. The CDR3 runs 14 residues. Germline trimming cut 2 bases from V and 5 bases from J; bases unmatched to any gene: 3. Germline CDR1 is GTSNPN and CDR2 is SVGIG (reference sequence).

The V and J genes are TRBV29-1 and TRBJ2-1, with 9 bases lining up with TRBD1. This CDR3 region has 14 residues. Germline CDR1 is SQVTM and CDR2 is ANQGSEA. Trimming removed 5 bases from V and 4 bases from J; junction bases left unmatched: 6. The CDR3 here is CSVPGQGIYNEQFF. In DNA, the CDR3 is TGCAGCGTTCCGGGACAGGGAATTTACAATGAGCAGTTCTTC.

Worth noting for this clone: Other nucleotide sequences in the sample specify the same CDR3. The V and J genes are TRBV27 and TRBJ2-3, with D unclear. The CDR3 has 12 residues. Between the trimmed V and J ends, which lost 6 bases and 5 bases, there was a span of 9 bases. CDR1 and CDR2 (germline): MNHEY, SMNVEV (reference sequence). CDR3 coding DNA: TGTGCCAGCAGCCCAAGAGGAGATACGCAGTATTTT. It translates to CASSPRGDTQYF.

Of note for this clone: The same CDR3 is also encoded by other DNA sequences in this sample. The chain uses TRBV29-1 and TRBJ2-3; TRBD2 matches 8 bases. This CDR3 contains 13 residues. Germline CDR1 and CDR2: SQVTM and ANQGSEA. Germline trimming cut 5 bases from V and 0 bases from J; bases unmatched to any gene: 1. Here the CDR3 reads CSVIAGSTDTQYF. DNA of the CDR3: TGCAGCGTTATAGCGGGGAGCACAGATACGCAGTATTTT.

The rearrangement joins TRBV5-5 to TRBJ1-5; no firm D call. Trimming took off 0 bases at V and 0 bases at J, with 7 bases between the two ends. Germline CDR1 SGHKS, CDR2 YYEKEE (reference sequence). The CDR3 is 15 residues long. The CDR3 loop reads CASSLGELSNQPQHF. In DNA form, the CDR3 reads TGTGCCAGCAGCTTGGGGGAGCTTAGCAATCAGCCCCAGCATTTT.

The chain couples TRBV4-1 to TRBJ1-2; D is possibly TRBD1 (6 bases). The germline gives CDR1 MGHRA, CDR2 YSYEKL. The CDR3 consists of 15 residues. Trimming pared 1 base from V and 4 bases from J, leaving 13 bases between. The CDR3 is CASSQGEDSLYGYTF. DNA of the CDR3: TGCGCCAGCAGCCAAGGAGAGGACAGCCTCTATGGCTACACCTTC.

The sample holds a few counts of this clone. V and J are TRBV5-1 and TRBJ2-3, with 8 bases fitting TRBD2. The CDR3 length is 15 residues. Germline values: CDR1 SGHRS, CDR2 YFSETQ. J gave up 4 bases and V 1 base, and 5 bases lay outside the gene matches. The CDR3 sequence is CASSLRAGAPDTQYF. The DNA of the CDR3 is TGCGCCAGCAGCTTGCGAGCGGGAGCCCCAGATACGCAGTATTTT. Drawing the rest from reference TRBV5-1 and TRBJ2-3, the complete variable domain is KAGVTQTPRYLIKTRGQQVTLSCSPISGHRSVSWYQQTPGQGLQFLFEYFSETQRNKGNFPGRFSGRQFSNSRSEMNVSTLELGDSALYLCASSLRAGAPDTQYFGPGTRLTVL.

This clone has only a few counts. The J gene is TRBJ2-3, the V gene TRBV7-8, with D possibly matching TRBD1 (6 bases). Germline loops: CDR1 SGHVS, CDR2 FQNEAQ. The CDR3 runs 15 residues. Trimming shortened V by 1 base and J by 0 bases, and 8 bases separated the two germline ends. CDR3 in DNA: TGTGCCAGCAGCTTAGAACAGGGTAGCACAGATACGCAGTATTTT. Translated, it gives CASSLEQGSTDTQYF.

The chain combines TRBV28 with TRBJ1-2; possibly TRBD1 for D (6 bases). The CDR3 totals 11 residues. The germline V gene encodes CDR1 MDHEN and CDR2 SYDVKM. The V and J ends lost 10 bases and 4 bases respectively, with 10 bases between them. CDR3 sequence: CAIEQGYGYTF. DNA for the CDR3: TGTGCCATCGAACAGGGCTATGGCTACACCTTC.

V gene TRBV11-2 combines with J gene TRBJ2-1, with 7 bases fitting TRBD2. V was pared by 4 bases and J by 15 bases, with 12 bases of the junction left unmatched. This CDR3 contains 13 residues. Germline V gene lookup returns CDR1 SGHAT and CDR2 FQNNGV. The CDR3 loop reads CASSSGRAGVVFF. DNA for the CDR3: TGTGCCAGCAGCTCCGGTCGGGCGGGAGTGGTGTTCTTC.

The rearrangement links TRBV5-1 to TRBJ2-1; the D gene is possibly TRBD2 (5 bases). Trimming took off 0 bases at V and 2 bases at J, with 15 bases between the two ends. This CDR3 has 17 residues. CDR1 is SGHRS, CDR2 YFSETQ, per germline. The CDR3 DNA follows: TGCGCCAGCAGCTTGGTGAGCGGCGGGCGTCCCTACAATGAGCAGTTCTTC. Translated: CASSLVSGGRPYNEQFF.